The 18 T cell receptor beta chains below come from one sample, sequenced in a study of T cell changes during pregnancy in multiple sclerosis. TCRdb's table, derived via immunoSEQ multiplex PCR, lists solely in-frame clones and lacks some. The table includes 120,000 or so clones, approximately 93% detected once. Sequencing used peripheral blood, obtained before pregnancy. These receptors all stem from a female donor with multiple sclerosis, enrolled in a pregnancy study.

This chain joins TRBV28 and TRBJ1-1; 11 bases are shared with TRBD1. The ends lost 6 bases at V and 6 bases at J; junction bases unmatched: 9. The CDR3 contains 15 residues. CDR1 is MDHEN, CDR2 SYDVKM, per germline. The CDR3 coding sequence is TGTGCCAGCAGCCAAGAGGACAGGGGGCTACCTGAAGCTTTCTTT. It translates to CASSQEDRGLPEAFF.

This rearrangement joins TRBV9 to TRBJ2-7; 7 positions match TRBD2. The CDR3 spans 14 residues. Trimming at V came to 0 bases and at J to 6 bases, leaving 6 bases not matched to a gene. Germline V gene sequence: CDR1 SGDLS, CDR2 YYNGEE. The chain's CDR3 is CASSVDWGGGEQYF. The CDR3 DNA follows: TGTGCCAGCAGCGTAGATTGGGGGGGAGGCGAGCAGTACTTC. Combining the CDR3 with reference TRBV9 and TRBJ2-7 gives the whole variable domain DSGVTQTPKHLITATGQRVTLRCSPRSGDLSVYWYQQSLDQGLQFLIQYYNGEERAKGNILERFSAQQFPDLHSELNLSSLELGDSALYFCASSVDWGGGEQYFGPGTRLTVT.

The CDR3 region is CASSEFLGQNTGELFF. The DNA for the CDR3 is TGTGCCAGCAGTGAGTTTTTGGGACAGAACACCGGGGAGCTGTTTTTT. This chain links TRBV6-4 with TRBJ2-2; D might be TRBD1 (6 bases). The CDR3 extends over 16 amino acids. Germline V lookup: CDR1 MRHNA, CDR2 SNTAGT. The V and J ends lost 3 bases and 1 base respectively, with 12 bases between them.

The rearrangement joins TRBV27 to TRBJ2-7; TRBD2 aligns across 7 bases. The junction had 7 bases not matched to a gene; V was cut back by 7 bases and J by 1 base. The V gene's germline CDR1 is MNHEY and CDR2 SMNVEV (reference sequence). This CDR3 is 14 amino acids long. The chain's CDR3 is CASKGMGGSYEQYF. The CDR3 nucleotides read TGTGCCAGCAAGGGGATGGGGGGGTCCTACGAGCAGTACTTC.

This clone was counted a single time. The V and J genes are TRBV4-1 and TRBJ2-7; D unresolved. CDR1 and CDR2 (germline): MGHRA, YSYEKL. V shed 0 bases and J shed 2 bases, with 20 bases lying between them. The CDR3 covers 18 residues. Written as DNA, the CDR3 is TGCGCCAGCAGCCAAGATAGAGTTCGAACCCTAACGACCTACGAGCAGTACTTC. Translating it yields CASSQDRVRTLTTYEQYF.

This clone is a singleton in its sample. This rearrangement joins TRBV6-5 to TRBJ2-7; 9 bases are shared with TRBD2. Germline CDR1 MNHEY, CDR2 SVGAGI. This CDR3 spans 13 amino acids. Trimming took 7 bases from V and 3 from J; bases not matched to a gene: 4. Here the CDR3 reads CASTVSGSYEQYF. CDR3 sequence (DNA): TGTGCCAGCACCGTTAGCGGGAGCTACGAGCAGTACTTC.

The V call is TRBV10-3, the J call TRBJ1-1; maybe TRBD1 (5 bases). CDR1 is ENHRY, CDR2 SYGVKD, per germline. Trimming pared 7 bases from V and 3 bases from J, leaving 12 bases between. The CDR3 consists of 13 residues. CDR3 DNA sequence: TGTGCCATCAAAGCGGGGGGGGACACTGAAGCTTTCTTT. Its translation is CAIKAGGDTEAFF.

This chain links TRBV6-1 with TRBJ1-2, with TRBD1 as a possible D gene (5 bases). Germline V gene sequence: CDR1 MNHNS, CDR2 SASEGT. V lost 3 bases and J lost 4, with 6 bases in between. The CDR3 runs 12 residues. The CDR3 loop is CASSDQGYGYTF. DNA for the CDR3: TGTGCCAGCAGTGACCAGGGCTATGGCTACACCTTC.

The rearrangement joins TRBV28 to TRBJ1-1; 8 nucleotides agree with TRBD1. Germline V gene data show CDR1 as MDHEN and CDR2 as SYDVKM. With V trimmed by 1 base and J by 2 bases, 3 bases remained unmatched. The CDR3 consists of 15 residues. DNA for the CDR3: TGTGCCAGCAGTTTATTCGGGACAGGAAACACTGAAGCTTTCTTT. It yields the protein CASSLFGTGNTEAFF.

A single count supports this clone. The chain is built from TRBV15 and TRBJ2-3, with TRBD2 as a possible D gene (7 bases). The CDR3 runs 15 residues. V dropped 7 bases and J dropped 6 bases, with 20 bases sitting between them. Germline CDR1 is LNHNV and CDR2 is YYDKDF (reference sequence). The CDR3 DNA reads as TGTGCCACCACCCCCAGAGGGGGGGTACCGGATACGCAGTATTTT. It codes for CATTPRGGVPDTQYF.

V gene TRBV10-3 combines with J gene TRBJ2-6; 11 positions agree with TRBD1. The germline gives CDR1 ENHRY, CDR2 SYGVKD. After removal of 4 bases from V and 2 bases from J, the junction contained 7 bases not matched to a gene. The CDR3 runs 18 residues. The CDR3 protein is CAISVLRDRGTGANVLTF. CDR3 DNA: TGTGCCATCAGTGTCCTCCGGGACAGGGGGACTGGGGCCAACGTCCTGACTTTC.

V usage is TRBV25-1 and J usage is TRBJ1-1, with D perhaps TRBD1 (6 bases). This CDR3 region has 14 residues. CDR1 is MGHDK and CDR2 is SYGVNS in the germline V gene. V dropped 6 bases and J dropped 1 base, with 12 bases sitting between them. The CDR3 sequence: CASRETGPNTEAFF. The DNA of the CDR3 is TGTGCCAGCAGGGAGACAGGACCGAACACTGAAGCTTTCTTT.

The rearrangement uses TRBV5-1 and TRBJ2-5; 12 bases agree with TRBD2. The CDR3 totals 15 residues. The germline V gene encodes CDR1 SGHRS and CDR2 YFSETQ. Unmatched junction bases numbered 5, after V lost 6 bases and J lost 2 bases. The CDR3 DNA is TGCGCCAGCACCAAAGGACTAGCGGGACAAGAGACCCAGTACTTC. Its protein is CASTKGLAGQETQYF. Full variable domain (outside the CDR3, taken from reference TRBV5-1 and TRBJ2-5): KAGVTQTPRYLIKTRGQQVTLSCSPISGHRSVSWYQQTPGQGLQFLFEYFSETQRNKGNFPGRFSGRQFSNSRSEMNVSTLELGDSALYLCASTKGLAGQETQYFGPGTRLLVL.

The chain carries TRBV19 and TRBJ1-2; D is undetermined. This CDR3 is built from 13 residues. V dropped 5 bases and J dropped 4 bases, with 11 bases sitting between them. From germline, CDR1 is LNHDA and CDR2 SQIVND (reference sequence). This CDR3 is CASSLSGFYGYTF. CDR3 DNA: TGTGCCAGTAGTCTTTCGGGTTTCTATGGCTACACCTTC.

The chain carries TRBV18 and TRBJ1-5, with 7 bases lining up with TRBD1. Germline-derived CDR1 and CDR2 are KGHSH and LQKENI. Losses at the gene ends were 4 bases for V and 4 bases for J; bases not matched to a gene: 10. The CDR3 totals 16 residues. The CDR3 DNA sequence: TGTGCCAGCTCACAAAATACAGGGGTGGGGAATCAGCCCCAGCATTTT. Translating gives CASSQNTGVGNQPQHF.

V usage is TRBV18 and J usage is TRBJ2-1; 8 bases agree with TRBD1. V trimming: 2 bases; J trimming: 2 bases; junction bases outside the gene matches: 5. Germline V gene data show CDR1 as KGHSH and CDR2 as LQKENI. This CDR3 spans 16 amino acids. The CDR3 coding sequence is TGTGCCAGCTCACCAGGAGACAGGGGTACCTACAATGAGCAGTTCTTC. Translated, it gives CASSPGDRGTYNEQFF.

V and J are TRBV9 and TRBJ1-1, with D tentatively TRBD1 (5 bases). With 4 bases removed from V and 4 bases from J, the gap between germline ends came to 11 bases. Germline CDR1 and CDR2: SGDLS and YYNGEE. The length of the CDR3 is 13 residues. CDR3: CASSPTGGTEAFF. CDR3 nucleotide sequence: TGTGCCAGCAGCCCGACGGGGGGCACTGAAGCTTTCTTT.

The genes are TRBV19 and TRBJ2-7, with a weak D call TRBD2 (6 bases). Per germline, CDR1 LNHDA and CDR2 SQIVND (reference sequence). The V end lost 7 bases, the J end lost 0 bases, and 13 bases lay between the germline ends. This CDR3 has 14 amino acids. For the CDR3, the DNA is TGTGCCAGTACTCCCGGGGGAAGCTCCTACGAGCAGTACTTC. Protein product: CASTPGGSSYEQYF.